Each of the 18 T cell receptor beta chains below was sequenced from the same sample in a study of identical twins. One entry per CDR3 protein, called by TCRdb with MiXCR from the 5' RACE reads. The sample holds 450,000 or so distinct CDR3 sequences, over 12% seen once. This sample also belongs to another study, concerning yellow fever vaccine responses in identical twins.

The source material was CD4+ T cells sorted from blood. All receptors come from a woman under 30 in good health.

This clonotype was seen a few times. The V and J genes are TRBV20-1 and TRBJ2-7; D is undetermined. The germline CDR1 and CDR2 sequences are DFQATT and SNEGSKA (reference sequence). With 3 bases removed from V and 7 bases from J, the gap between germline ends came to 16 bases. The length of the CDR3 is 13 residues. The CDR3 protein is CSARGQAPREQYF. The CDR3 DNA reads TGCAGTGCTAGGGGCCAGGCCCCTCGGGAGCAGTACTTC.

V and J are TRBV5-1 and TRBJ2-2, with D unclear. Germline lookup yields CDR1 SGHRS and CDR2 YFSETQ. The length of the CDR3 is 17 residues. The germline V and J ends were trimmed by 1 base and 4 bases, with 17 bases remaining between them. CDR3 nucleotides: TGCGCCAGCAGCTTGACCGCTTCGGGTGCCGCCACCGGGGAGCTGTTTTTT. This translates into CASSLTASGAATGELFF.

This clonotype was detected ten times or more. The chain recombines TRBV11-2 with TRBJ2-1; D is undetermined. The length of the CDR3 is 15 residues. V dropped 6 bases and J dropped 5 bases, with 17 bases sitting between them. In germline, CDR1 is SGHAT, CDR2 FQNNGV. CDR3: CASRTSGILNNEQFF. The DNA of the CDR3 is TGTGCCAGCAGGACGTCAGGTATTCTAAACAATGAGCAGTTCTTC.

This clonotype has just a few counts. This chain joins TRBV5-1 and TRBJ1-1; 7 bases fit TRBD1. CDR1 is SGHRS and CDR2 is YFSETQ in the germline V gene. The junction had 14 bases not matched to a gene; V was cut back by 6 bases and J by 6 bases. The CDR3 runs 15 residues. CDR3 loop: CASTRAQGGFAEAFF. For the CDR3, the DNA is TGCGCCAGCACCCGAGCTCAGGGGGGGTTTGCTGAAGCTTTCTTT.

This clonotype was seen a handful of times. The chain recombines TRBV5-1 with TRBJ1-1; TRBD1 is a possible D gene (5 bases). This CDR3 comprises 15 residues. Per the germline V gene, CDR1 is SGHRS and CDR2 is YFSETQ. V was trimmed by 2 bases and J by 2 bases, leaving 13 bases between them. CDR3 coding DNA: TGCGCCAGCAGCTTACAAGGGACCTCAAACACTGAAGCTTTCTTT. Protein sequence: CASSLQGTSNTEAFF.

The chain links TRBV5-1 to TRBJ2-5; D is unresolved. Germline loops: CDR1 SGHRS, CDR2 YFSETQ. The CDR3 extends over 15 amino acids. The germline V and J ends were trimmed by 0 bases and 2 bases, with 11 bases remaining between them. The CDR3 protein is CASSLALTDQETQYF. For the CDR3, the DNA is TGCGCCAGCAGCTTGGCCCTGACGGATCAAGAGACCCAGTACTTC.

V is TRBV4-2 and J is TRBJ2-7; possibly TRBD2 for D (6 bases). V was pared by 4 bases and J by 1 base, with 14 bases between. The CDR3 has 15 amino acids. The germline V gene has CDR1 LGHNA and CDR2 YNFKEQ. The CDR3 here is CASSPGIAESYEQYF. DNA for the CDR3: TGTGCCAGCAGCCCTGGGATAGCGGAGTCCTACGAGCAGTACTTC.

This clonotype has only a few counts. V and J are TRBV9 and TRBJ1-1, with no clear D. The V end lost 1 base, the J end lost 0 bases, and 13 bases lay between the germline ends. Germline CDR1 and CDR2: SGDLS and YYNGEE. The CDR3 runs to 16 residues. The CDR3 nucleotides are TGTGCCAGCAGCGTAACCGGGTCCTCTTTGAACACTGAAGCTTTCTTT. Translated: CASSVTGSSLNTEAFF.

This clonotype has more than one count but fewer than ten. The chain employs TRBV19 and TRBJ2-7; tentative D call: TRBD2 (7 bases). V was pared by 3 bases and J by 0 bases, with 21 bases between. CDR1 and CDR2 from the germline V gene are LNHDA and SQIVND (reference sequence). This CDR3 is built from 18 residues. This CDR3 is CASSIFGGPTATSYEQYF. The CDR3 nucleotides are TGTGCCAGTAGTATTTTCGGGGGGCCTACGGCAACCTCCTACGAGCAGTACTTC.

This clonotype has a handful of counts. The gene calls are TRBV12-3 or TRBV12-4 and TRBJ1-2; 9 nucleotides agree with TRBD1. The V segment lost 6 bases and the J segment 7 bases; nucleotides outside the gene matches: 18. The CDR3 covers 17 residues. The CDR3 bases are TGTGCCAGCAGCCTTTTAACCGGGACAGGGAAAAGCGGTGGCTACACCTTC. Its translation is CASSLLTGTGKSGGYTF.

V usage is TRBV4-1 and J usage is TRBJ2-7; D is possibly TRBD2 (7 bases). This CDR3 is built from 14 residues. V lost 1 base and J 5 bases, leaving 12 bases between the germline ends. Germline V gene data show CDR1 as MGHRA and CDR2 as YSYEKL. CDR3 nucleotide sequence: TGCGCCAGCAGCCAAGGAGGGGGGGGCCACGAGCAGTACTTC. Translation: CASSQGGGGHEQYF.

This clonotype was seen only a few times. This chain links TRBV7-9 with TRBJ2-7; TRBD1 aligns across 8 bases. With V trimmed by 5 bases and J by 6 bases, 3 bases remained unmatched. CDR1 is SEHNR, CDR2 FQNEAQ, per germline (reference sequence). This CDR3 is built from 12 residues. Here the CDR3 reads CASSQGTGEQYF. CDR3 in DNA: TGTGCCAGCAGCCAGGGGACAGGCGAGCAGTACTTC.

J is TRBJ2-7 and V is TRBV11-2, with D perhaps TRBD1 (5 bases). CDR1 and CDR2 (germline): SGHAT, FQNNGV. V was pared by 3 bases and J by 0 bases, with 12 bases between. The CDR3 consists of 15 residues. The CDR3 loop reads CASSFREVGSYEQYF. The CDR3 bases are TGTGCCAGCAGCTTCAGGGAAGTAGGCTCCTACGAGCAGTACTTC.

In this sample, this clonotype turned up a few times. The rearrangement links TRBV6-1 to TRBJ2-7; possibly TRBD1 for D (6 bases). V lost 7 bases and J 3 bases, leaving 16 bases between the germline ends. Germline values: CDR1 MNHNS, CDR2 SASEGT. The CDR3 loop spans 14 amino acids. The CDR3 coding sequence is TGTGCCAGCAAGCGACAGGCACGAAGCTACGAGCAGTACTTC. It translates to CASKRQARSYEQYF.

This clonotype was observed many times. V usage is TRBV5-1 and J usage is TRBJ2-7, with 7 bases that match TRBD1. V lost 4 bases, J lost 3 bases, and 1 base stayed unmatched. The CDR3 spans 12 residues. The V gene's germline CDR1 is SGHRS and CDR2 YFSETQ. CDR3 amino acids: CASSRDSYEQYF. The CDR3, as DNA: TGCGCCAGCAGCCGGGACAGCTACGAGCAGTACTTC.

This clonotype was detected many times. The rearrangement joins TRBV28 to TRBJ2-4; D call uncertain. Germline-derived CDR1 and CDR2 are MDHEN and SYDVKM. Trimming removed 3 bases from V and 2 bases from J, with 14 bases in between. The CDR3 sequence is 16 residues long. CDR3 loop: CASSFGVEGTKNIQYF. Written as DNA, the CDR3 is TGTGCCAGCAGTTTTGGGGTTGAAGGGACCAAAAACATTCAGTACTTC.

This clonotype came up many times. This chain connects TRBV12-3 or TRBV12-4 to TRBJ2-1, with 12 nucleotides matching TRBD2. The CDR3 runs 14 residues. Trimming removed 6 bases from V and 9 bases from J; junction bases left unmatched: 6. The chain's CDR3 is CASRGLAGVGEQFF. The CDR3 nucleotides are TGTGCCAGCAGGGGACTAGCGGGTGTAGGTGAGCAGTTCTTC.

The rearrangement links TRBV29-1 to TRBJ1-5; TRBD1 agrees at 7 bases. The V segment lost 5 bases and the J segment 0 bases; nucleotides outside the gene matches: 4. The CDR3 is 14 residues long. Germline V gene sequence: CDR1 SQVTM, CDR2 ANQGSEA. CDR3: CSVRTGDSNQPQHF. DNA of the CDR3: TGCAGCGTTAGGACAGGCGATAGCAATCAGCCCCAGCATTTT.